Shown below are 8 T cell receptor beta chains from a single sample sequenced in a study of Graves' ophthalmopathy and Graves' hyperthyroidism. Beta-chain TCR CDR3 regions were amplified from RNA transcripts. The first-round RT-PCR employed HTBI primers together with the Qiagen OneStep RT-PCR kit. A multiplex PCR was then performed as the second round. TCRdb reanalysed the multiplex PCR reads using MiXCR and keeps one entry per CDR3 protein. The repertoire holds about half a million distinct CDR3 sequences, with about an eighth as singletons. Sequenced input: blood. These receptors were obtained from a woman aged 30 to 39 with Graves' ophthalmopathy.

There are a few counts of this clonotype. V gene TRBV11-2 combines with J gene TRBJ2-2, with 10 bases fitting TRBD1. After removal of 5 bases from V and 7 bases from J, the junction contained 13 bases not matched to a gene. Germline V CDR1 and CDR2: SGHAT, FQNNGV. This CDR3 is built from 17 residues. CDR3 amino acids: CASSPWTGGRSLGELFF. The CDR3 DNA reads TGTGCCAGCAGCCCCTGGACAGGGGGTCGGTCCCTCGGGGAGCTGTTTTTT.

There are many counts of this clonotype. This chain uses TRBV28 with TRBJ2-7; 7 bases agree with TRBD2. Germline loops: CDR1 MDHEN, CDR2 SYDVKM. The CDR3 sequence is 13 residues long. Trimming at V came to 7 bases and at J to 5 bases, leaving 8 bases not matched to a gene. The CDR3 here is CASTQLARNEQYF. CDR3 nucleotide sequence: TGTGCCAGCACTCAACTAGCGCGGAACGAGCAGTACTTC.

The chain is built from TRBV19 and TRBJ1-1; the D gene is possibly TRBD1 (5 bases). The CDR3 is 17 amino acids. Per the germline V gene, CDR1 is LNHDA and CDR2 is SQIVND (reference sequence). V lost 3 bases and J 2 bases, leaving 19 bases between the germline ends. The CDR3 sequence is CASSMKGLSNVNTEAFF. The CDR3 bases are TGTGCCAGTAGTATGAAGGGACTGTCGAACGTAAACACTGAAGCTTTCTTT.

The V gene is TRBV18, the J gene TRBJ2-7; TRBD2 is a possible D gene (7 bases). CDR1 KGHSH and CDR2 LQKENI come from the germline V gene. CDR3 size: 16 residues. The V gene lost 2 bases and the J gene lost 4 bases, with 18 bases spanning the gap. The CDR3 loop is CASSPYGRGGSYEQYF. The DNA of the CDR3 is TGTGCCAGCTCACCATATGGCAGGGGAGGGTCATACGAGCAGTACTTC.

This clonotype was counted many times. The chain has TRBV20-1 and TRBJ1-1; D is undetermined. The germline CDR1 and CDR2 sequences are DFQATT and SNEGSKA (reference sequence). V was pared by 1 base and J by 7 bases, with 10 bases between. The CDR3 is made up of 12 amino acids. Here the CDR3 DNA reads TGCAGTGCTAGAGCGGGGAGTCTTGAAGCTTTCTTT. Translation gives CSARAGSLEAFF.

The chain links TRBV28 to TRBJ1-3; D call uncertain. Trimming cost V 7 bases and J 0 bases, with 10 bases left between them. This CDR3 has 14 residues. Germline CDR1 and CDR2: MDHEN and SYDVKM. The CDR3 nucleotides read TGTGCCAGCAAGATGGTAACCTCTGGAAACACCATATATTTT. As protein: CASKMVTSGNTIYF.

This clonotype was observed many times. The J gene is TRBJ2-7, the V gene TRBV12-3 or TRBV12-4, with 13 bases lining up with TRBD2. The CDR3 extends over 15 amino acids. The V segment lost 6 bases and the J segment 1 base; nucleotides outside the gene matches: 3. CDR3 in DNA: TGTGCCAGCAGAGCGGGACTAGCGGGGTCCTACGAGCAGTACTTC. Its protein is CASRAGLAGSYEQYF.

In its sample, this clonotype was seen many times. The chain employs TRBV12-3 or TRBV12-4 and TRBJ2-5, with 8 bases fitting TRBD1. The length of the CDR3 is 15 residues. V lost 6 bases to trimming and J lost 1 base; unmatched junction nucleotides: 7. CDR3 region: CASSTGQGAQETQYF. CDR3 coding DNA: TGTGCCAGCAGCACTGGACAGGGCGCCCAAGAGACCCAGTACTTC.